The sequence of this T cell receptor beta chain was determined in a study of PD-1 blockade in classical Hodgkin lymphoma (dated by TCRdb to the early 2020s). Context from the whole study: Nivolumab dosing was 3 mg/kg intravenously every 2 weeks, continuing until either disease progression or unacceptable toxicity. A peripheral blood immune signature of response to PD-1 blockade in classical Hodgkin lymphoma was defined using TCR beta sequencing and CyTOF.

Study-wide findings and limitations: Baseline TCR diversity was reported as lower in newly diagnosed patients than in healthy donors, and lower still in relapsed/refractory patients. Among trial patients, those achieving complete response had baseline diversity similar to that of newly diagnosed patients, while diversity was significantly lower in partial responders and progressors. Lower diversity was seen in patients whose nivolumab began less than 1 year after ASCT, and these patients were left out of later analyses so that immune reconstitution would not confound the results. CD4+ but not CD8+ TCR diversity rose significantly by C4D1 (p=0.0027 vs p=0.16), most apparent in complete responders (p=0.02). Only a single clinical trial cohort was studied, and what caused the repertoire differences, possibly disease activity or prior therapy, remained undefined.

Genomic DNA was extracted with the Qiagen DNeasy kit from unsorted PBMCs and from negatively selected CD4+ and CD8+ fractions. TCR beta CDR3 regions were subjected to amplification by immunoSEQ multiplex PCR with primers that anneal to V and J segments. A synthetic immune receptor repertoire was used to minimize amplification bias, and any residual bias was removed computationally once sequencing was done. Processing in the source paper ran as follows. Repertoire diversity was quantified as the Shannon entropy index using custom Python scripts. Unsorted, CD4+ and CD8+ repertoires were analyzed separately, except for combined analyses in which CD4+ and CD8+ sequences were merged in silico. Clonal expansion was defined as a frequency increase of at least 2-fold after treatment compared with C1D1, and clones undetected at baseline were assigned a pseudocount of 0.5. Singleton clones were defined as clones with 0 or 1 copy at C1D1, and non-singleton clones were defined as clones with 2 or more copies. By matching protein sequences in sorted samples from the same patient, clones expanded in unsorted samples were annotated as CD4+, CD8+ or unknown. Wilcoxon tests were applied to paired samples to test diversity changes from C1D1 to C4D1. What TCRdb holds here is the immuneACCESS table cut down to in-frame rearrangements. Part of the clones is not present; checked against another copy, under half of the missing clones reflect an unresolved V gene, and the others are unexplained. That table gives V, J and clone size, and the DNA gave D and trimming. The sample yields 40,000 to 45,000 clones; roughly 69% were counted once. Together, the top ten hold under 3% of the sample.

This clone came up once. It has no known antigen specificity. Per-base qualities were not stored, and no clone one base away is much larger. Sequences MDHEN (CDR1) and SYDVKM (CDR2) are obtained from the germline V gene. The CDR3, from cysteine to phenylalanine, totals 16 residues. The read is trimmed to its CDR3 DNA, 48 bases read in frame from base 1. Cut back by 3 bases and 5 bases, the V and J ends lie 14 bases apart. The sample's time point, from its label and the paper: cycle 4 day 1 (C4D1), after 5 to 7 weeks of nivolumab. Every trial patient had relapsed following autologous stem cell transplantation, and prior brentuximab vedotin exposure was what differed among cohorts A, B and C. The trial cohort was composed of about 58 patients with relapsed/refractory classical Hodgkin lymphoma, for whom complete response, partial response or progressive disease was recorded as best overall response. Trial patients were treated with single-agent nivolumab in the multi-cohort phase II CheckMate 205 trial. An independent review committee assessed best overall response using the 2007 International Working Group response criteria. Trial PBMCs were collected just before the start of nivolumab (C1D1) and during therapy at cycle 2 day 1 and cycle 4 day 1. After peripheral blood was drawn into 8 mL Vacutainer Cell Preparation Tubes, PBMCs were isolated by centrifugation and then cryopreserved.

The TCR originated in a human donor with classical Hodgkin lymphoma. Recombination joined TRBV28 with TRBJ1-6; the D gene is perhaps TRBD1, from 5 matching bases. The sequencing here drew on peripheral blood mononuclear cells (PBMCs), taken before the fourth cycle of nivolumab. The CDR3: CASSFQAAGHNSPLHF. At the DNA level, the sequence is TGTGCCAGCAGTTTTCAAGCAGCGGGGCATAATTCACCCCTCCACTTT.